This TCR beta chain was captured in a study of shared clonotypes between healthy human individuals. Points from the study as a whole: Rarefaction gave evidence that sorted-subset sequencing remained incomplete despite large depth.

As regards this clone: Its antigen is unknown.

Libraries were prepared by immunoSEQ multiplex PCR; TCRdb keeps only in-frame clonotypes and omits some of them. This table holds 1.4 million to 1.5 million clones, around 95% found once. Per the germline V gene, CDR1 is MNHNY and CDR2 is SVGAGI (reference sequence). With V trimmed by 2 bases and J by 7 bases, 6 bases remained unmatched. The length of the CDR3 is 14 residues. Investigators divided CD4+ cells into CD45RA+ naive and CD45RA-negative memory subsets. The genes are TRBV6-6 and TRBJ2-7, with 9 nucleotides matching TRBD2. This sequence was found in a young man in good health. The source material was naive CD4+ T cells sorted from blood. Subset indicated: CD45RA+ positively selected. The CDR3, as DNA: TGTGCCAGCAGTTACGAAGCGGGAGGAGGGGAGCAGTACTTC. Its protein product is CASSYEAGGGEQYF.